This TCR beta chain emerged from a study of blood T cell repertoires in COVID-19. Assay: immunoSEQ multiplex PCR; the TCRdb copy retains only in-frame clones and omits some. This sample has about 380,000 clones, with 88% found just once. The V segment lost 6 bases and the J segment 0 bases; nucleotides outside the gene matches: 11. The CDR3 has 19 amino acids. Germline-derived CDR1 and CDR2 are MNHNY and SVGAGI (reference sequence). The sample comprised PBMCs or T cells enriched from blood (not recorded which). V usage is TRBV6-6 and J usage is TRBJ2-3; 14 bases fit TRBD2. This TCR came from a woman under 30 who had recovered from COVID-19. The CDR3 DNA sequence: TGTGCCAGCAGACGAACGACTAGCGGGGGGGGGCGAAGCACAGATACGCAGTATTTT. Translating it yields CASRRTTSGGGRSTDTQYF.